The 27 T cell receptor beta chains below come from one sample, sequenced in a study of PD-L1 blockade in urothelial cancer. Documented time point: pretreatment peripheral blood. Some clones are missing from TCRdb's copy, which holds only in-frame ones; the method was immunoSEQ multiplex PCR. The table records about 87,000 clones, over 80% of them present only once. Here the sequenced sample was PBMCs, taken around atezolizumab (anti-PD-L1) treatment. The receptors shown here come from a man aged 60-69 years with urothelial cancer.

Concerning this clone: Other DNA sequences in this specimen translate into the identical CDR3. CDR3: CASLGGYNEQFF. The CDR3 DNA is TGTGCCAGCTTGGGGGGTTACAATGAGCAGTTCTTC. J is TRBJ2-1 and V is TRBV19, with a possible D match to TRBD2 (6 bases). This CDR3 contains 12 residues. Trimming removed 9 bases from V and 4 bases from J, with 10 bases in between. From germline, CDR1 is LNHDA and CDR2 SQIVND (reference sequence). Variable domain in full (rest from reference TRBV19 and TRBJ2-1): DGGITQSPKYLFRKEGQNVTLSCEQNLNHDAMYWYRQDPGQGLRLIYYSQIVNDFQKGDIAEGYSVSREKKESFPLTVTSAQKNPTAFYLCASLGGYNEQFFGPGTRLTVL.

This clone has more than one count but fewer than ten. The V call is TRBV14, the J call TRBJ1-6, with 7 bases aligning to TRBD1. CDR3 length equals 15 residues. Germline lookup yields CDR1 SGHDN and CDR2 FVKESK. The V and J ends lost 2 bases and 7 bases, in that order; junction bases with no gene match: 5. CDR3 sequence (DNA): TGTGCCAGCAGCCAATACGCAGGGGGGAATTCACCCCTCCACTTT. Protein: CASSQYAGGNSPLHF. Full variable domain (missing parts from reference TRBV14 and TRBJ1-6): EAGVTQFPSHSVIEKGQTVTLRCDPISGHDNLYWYRRVMGKEIKFLLHFVKESKQDESGMPNNRFLAERTGGTYSTLKVQPAELEDSGVYFCASSQYAGGNSPLHFGNGTRLTVT.

This rearrangement joins TRBV13 to TRBJ1-2; TRBD1 aligns across 11 bases. The CDR3 consists of 18 residues. The germline V gene encodes CDR1 PRHDT and CDR2 FYEKMQ (reference sequence). Trimming took 0 bases from V and 0 from J; bases not matched to a gene: 6. The CDR3 reads CASSLGPGQGDSNYGYTF. The CDR3, as DNA: TGTGCCAGCAGCTTAGGACCGGGACAGGGGGACTCTAACTATGGCTACACCTTC.

The chain carries TRBV5-1 and TRBJ2-7, with a weak D call TRBD1 (5 bases). Trimming left V 4 bases short and J 1 base short, with 9 bases between. CDR3 length equals 13 residues. Per the germline V gene, CDR1 is SGHRS and CDR2 is YFSETQ. CDR3 sequence reads: CASSIRESYEQYF. CDR3 sequence (DNA): TGCGCCAGCAGCATCAGGGAATCCTACGAGCAGTACTTC.

In its sample, this clone was seen a few times. The CDR3 DNA follows: TGTGCCAGCAGCTTGCGGTTCTCTCTTATGAAAACCAATTCACCCCTCCACTTT. Protein sequence: CASSLRFSLMKTNSPLHF. The chain recombines TRBV5-5 with TRBJ1-6, with no clear D. CDR3 length: 18 residues. Germline loops: CDR1 SGHKS, CDR2 YYEKEE (reference sequence). Trimming took off 1 base at V and 7 bases at J, with 21 bases between the two ends. The variable domain in full, with the rest retrieved from reference TRBV5-5 and TRBJ1-6, is DAGVTQSPTHLIKTRGQQVTLRCSPISGHKSVSWYQQVLGQGPQFIFQYYEKEERGRGNFPDRFSARQFPNYSSELNVNALLLGDSALYLCASSLRFSLMKTNSPLHFGNGTRLTVT.

The rearrangement joins TRBV28 to TRBJ2-1, with D possibly matching TRBD2 (5 bases). V dropped 6 bases and J dropped 10 bases, with 13 bases sitting between them. The CDR3 is 12 residues long. CDR1 MDHEN and CDR2 SYDVKM come from the germline V gene. In nucleotides, the CDR3 is TGTGCCAGCAGCCCGGGGATTTCAGAGCAGTTCTTC. It encodes CASSPGISEQFF. The variable domain in full, completed from reference TRBV28 and TRBJ2-1, reads DVKVTQSSRYLVKRTGEKVFLECVQDMDHENMFWYRQDPGLGLRLIYFSYDVKMKEKGDIPEGYSVSREKKERFSLILESASTNQTSMYLCASSPGISEQFFGPGTRLTVL.

This chain's CDR3 is CATSRGGQGRINTIYF. Written as DNA, the CDR3 is TGTGCCACCAGCAGGGGGGGTCAGGGAAGGATAAACACCATATATTTT. This chain connects TRBV15 to TRBJ1-3, with a possible D match to TRBD1 (5 bases). The V and J ends lost 3 bases and 6 bases respectively, with 18 bases between them. The CDR3 consists of 16 residues. CDR1 is LNHNV, CDR2 YYDKDF, per germline (reference sequence).

The V call is TRBV18, the J call TRBJ2-1; possible D gene TRBD2, 6 bases. This CDR3 spans 18 amino acids. Per germline, CDR1 KGHSH and CDR2 LQKENI. Trimming left V 4 bases short and J 0 bases short, with 19 bases between. In DNA, the CDR3 is TGTGCCAGCTCACGGGTCGCGGCGGGGCCCCTCTCCTACAATGAGCAGTTCTTC. This translates into CASSRVAAGPLSYNEQFF.

This chain joins TRBV29-1 and TRBJ1-5; 8 nucleotides match TRBD1. Germline-derived CDR1 and CDR2 are SQVTM and ANQGSEA. The CDR3 is 14 residues long. The V and J ends lost 5 bases and 6 bases, in that order; junction bases with no gene match: 9. CDR3 in amino acids: CSVQVQGVGQPQHF. CDR3 nucleotide sequence: TGCAGCGTTCAGGTACAGGGGGTGGGTCAGCCCCAGCATTTT.

The chain combines TRBV6-6 with TRBJ2-5; 8 nucleotides agree with TRBD1. The CDR3 contains 13 residues. From germline, CDR1 is MNHNY and CDR2 SVGAGI (reference sequence). With 5 bases clipped from V and 5 bases from J, the junction kept 4 bases outside the gene matches. The CDR3 DNA reads TGTGCCAGCAGTCCAGGGGGCGCGGAGACCCAGTACTTC. Its protein is CASSPGGAETQYF.

The chain couples TRBV10-3 to TRBJ1-2; D call uncertain. CDR1 is ENHRY and CDR2 is SYGVKD in the germline V gene. This CDR3 contains 13 residues. V was clipped by 2 bases and J by 8 bases, with 12 bases between them. CDR3 residues: CAISERALWGYTF. In nucleotides, the CDR3 is TGTGCCATCAGTGAGCGCGCCCTTTGGGGCTACACCTTC.

This chain joins TRBV27 and TRBJ1-4, with D possibly matching TRBD1 (6 bases). This CDR3 region has 14 residues. The V and J ends lost 9 bases and 8 bases respectively, with 19 bases between them. Germline V gene sequence: CDR1 MNHEY, CDR2 SMNVEV (reference sequence). The DNA of the CDR3 is TGTGCCAGTCGTGCGGGGGGCTCAGGAGAAAAACTGTTTTTT. Translating it yields CASRAGGSGEKLFF. Based on the CDR3 plus reference TRBV27 and TRBJ1-4, the full variable domain is EAQVTQNPRYLITVTGKKLTVTCSQNMNHEYMSWYRQDPGLGLRQIYYSMNVEVTDKGDVPEGYKVSRKEKRNFPLILESPSPNQTSLYFCASRAGGSGEKLFFGSGTQLSVL.

In this sample, this clone turned up once. The chain employs TRBV18 and TRBJ2-5; a weak D match, TRBD1 (5 bases). Trimming pared 3 bases from V and 0 bases from J, leaving 8 bases between. CDR1 KGHSH and CDR2 LQKENI come from the germline V gene. The CDR3 runs 14 residues. CDR3 sequence reads: CASSPTEYQETQYF. The CDR3 DNA is TGTGCCAGCTCACCGACAGAGTACCAAGAGACCCAGTACTTC.

The chain is built from TRBV5-6 and TRBJ2-1; TRBD1 aligns across 9 bases. This CDR3 has 13 residues. The germline CDR1 and CDR2 sequences are SGHDT and YYEEEE. J was trimmed by 10 bases and V by 1 base; bases with no gene match: 3. The CDR3 DNA is TGTGCCAGCAGCTTGTCGGGGACAGGGGAGCAGTTCTTC. The encoded protein is CASSLSGTGEQFF. The whole variable domain, remainder taken from reference TRBV5-6 and TRBJ2-1, is DAGVTQSPTHLIKTRGQQVTLRCSPKSGHDTVSWYQQALGQGPQFIFQYYEEEERQRGNFPDRFSGHQFPNYSSELNVNALLLGDSALYLCASSLSGTGEQFFGPGTRLTVL.

V and J are TRBV30 and TRBJ2-7, with 10 bases that match TRBD1. CDR3 length: 11 amino acids. Germline V lookup: CDR1 GTSNPN, CDR2 SVGIG (reference sequence). CDR3 in amino acids: CAMGQGNEQYF. For the CDR3, the DNA is TGTGCAATGGGACAGGGGAACGAGCAGTACTTC.

The rearrangement joins TRBV6-1 to TRBJ2-2; 7 nucleotides agree with TRBD1. Germline values: CDR1 MNHNS, CDR2 SASEGT. There are 16 residues in the CDR3. V dropped 1 base and J dropped 1; count of bases not matched to a gene: 3. The CDR3 bases are TGTGCCAGCAGTGAAGAGGCAGGGGGGAACACCGGGGAGCTGTTTTTT. As protein: CASSEEAGGNTGELFF.

Concerning this clone itself: The germline gene is not matched at one end of the junction; a read error may be the cause. The chain links TRBV19 to TRBJ1-5, with D hard to call. Germline V gene lookup returns CDR1 LNHDA and CDR2 SQIVND (reference sequence). This CDR3 spans 14 amino acids. The CDR3, as DNA: TGTGCCAGTAGTTTAGAATCGAGCAATCAGCCCCAGCATTTT. Amino acids: CASSLESSNQPQHF.

V gene TRBV19 combines with J gene TRBJ1-5; D unresolved. This CDR3 contains 15 residues. CDR1 and CDR2 from the germline V gene are LNHDA and SQIVND (reference sequence). Trimming cost V 1 base and J 3 bases, with 10 bases left between them. The CDR3 is CASSIGEALNQPQHF. Here the CDR3 DNA reads TGTGCCAGTAGTATAGGGGAGGCACTCAATCAGCCCCAGCATTTT.

The J gene is TRBJ2-7, the V gene TRBV5-6, with D perhaps matching TRBD1 (6 bases). Looked up from germline, CDR1 is SGHDT and CDR2 is YYEEEE. V was pared by 0 bases and J by 5 bases, with 12 bases between. This CDR3 spans 14 amino acids. DNA for the CDR3: TGTGCCAGCAGCTTGGGCTATGACAGGCACGAGCAGTACTTC. It translates to CASSLGYDRHEQYF.

This sequence joins TRBV18 and TRBJ1-2; 7 bases line up with TRBD1. CDR3 size: 13 residues. CDR1 is KGHSH and CDR2 is LQKENI in the germline V gene. V lost 6 bases to trimming and J lost 6 bases; unmatched junction nucleotides: 7. In DNA form, the CDR3 reads TGTGCCAGCTCTCACGACAGGGTAGATGGCTACACCTTC. Translating gives CASSHDRVDGYTF.

The chain recombines TRBV5-4 with TRBJ1-3, with D perhaps TRBD1 (5 bases). Germline loops: CDR1 SGHNT, CDR2 YYREEE (reference sequence). V lost 5 bases, J lost 3 bases, and 9 bases lay in between. This CDR3 has 13 residues. DNA for the CDR3: TGTGCCAGCAGATCGGGGGATGGAAACACCATATATTTT. As protein: CASRSGDGNTIYF. The entire variable domain, with the rest obtained from reference TRBV5-4 and TRBJ1-3, is as follows: ETGVTQSPTHLIKTRGQQVTLRCSSQSGHNTVSWYQQALGQGPQFIFQYYREEENGRGNFPPRFSGLQFPNYSSELNVNALELDDSALYLCASRSGDGNTIYFGEGSWLTVV.

The J gene is TRBJ2-1, the V gene TRBV12-5, with D perhaps matching TRBD1 (7 bases). Trimming removed 1 base at V and 15 bases at J, with 16 bases between. The CDR3 loop spans 13 amino acids. Germline values: CDR1 LGHNT, CDR2 FRNRAP. The CDR3 nucleotides read TGTGCTAGTGGTTTGGCGACGCAGGGGGGCGCGTTCTTC. This encodes CASGLATQGGAFF.

The chain links TRBV7-8 to TRBJ2-5; 9 bases are shared with TRBD1. CDR3 length equals 15 residues. The germline CDR1 and CDR2 sequences are SGHVS and FQNEAQ. J gave up 5 bases and V 7 bases, and 11 bases lay outside the gene matches. The CDR3 region is CASNVAGTGSETQYF. CDR3 DNA: TGTGCCAGCAACGTGGCGGGGACAGGGAGCGAGACCCAGTACTTC.

The V and J genes are TRBV21-1 and TRBJ2-5; TRBD2 is the table's D call, not checked against the DNA. TRBV21-1 is a listed pseudogene. The CDR3 consists of 18 residues. CDR3 loop: CASSNPPRTSGGAKTQYF. The CDR3 DNA is TGTGCCAGCAGCAATCCCCCCCGGACTAGCGGGGGGGCTAAGACCCAGTACTTC.

This rearrangement joins TRBV7-2 to TRBJ2-6, with a tentative D call TRBD2 (6 bases). Germline CDR1 is SGHTA and CDR2 is FQGNSA. V lost 6 bases and J lost 2, with 14 bases in between. The CDR3 consists of 16 residues. This CDR3 reads CASSQQGGTGANVLTF. CDR3 coding DNA: TGTGCCAGCAGTCAGCAAGGCGGGACTGGGGCCAACGTCCTGACTTTC.

This chain joins TRBV10-3 and TRBJ2-5, with TRBD1 matching over 7 bases. CDR3 length equals 14 residues. V trimming: 3 bases; J trimming: 1 base; junction bases outside the gene matches: 2. Per the germline V gene, CDR1 is ENHRY and CDR2 is SYGVKD. CDR3: CAISEQGFQETQYF. CDR3 coding DNA: TGTGCCATCAGTGAACAGGGGTTCCAAGAGACCCAGTACTTC.

The rearrangement joins TRBV5-1 to TRBJ2-7; D perhaps matches TRBD2 (6 bases). V was shortened by 4 bases and J by 5 bases, with 13 bases between the two germline ends. Germline values: CDR1 SGHRS, CDR2 YFSETQ. The CDR3 runs 13 residues. The CDR3 is CASSGGLPHEQYF. The CDR3 DNA follows: TGCGCCAGCAGCGGGGGGTTGCCCCACGAGCAGTACTTC.